A single sample is the source of the 30 T cell receptor beta chains below, sequenced in a study of post-analysis software for immune sequencing data. No cognate antigen is known for these TCRs. Study results and caveats: In patients, TRBV5-6, TRBV5-1 and TRBV20-1 belonged to five or six TRBV segments found more frequently than in controls.

Libraries were made from TCR beta cDNA, and they carried unique molecular identifiers. From the PCR reads, TCRdb called clonotypes with MiXCR, one entry per CDR3 protein. The sample has about 200,000 distinct CDR3 sequences, approximately 30% seen once. Sequencing input: blood. These receptors all stem from a girl under 18 with multiple sclerosis.

This chain links TRBV20-1 with TRBJ2-3; 12 bases fit TRBD2. J gave up 2 bases and V 4 bases, and 7 bases lay outside the gene matches. Germline V gives CDR1 DFQATT, CDR2 SNEGSKA (reference sequence). The CDR3 runs to 16 residues. In DNA form, the CDR3 reads TGCAGTGCTACCCCTTCTAGCGGGGGGGCCACAGATACGCAGTATTTT. Protein product: CSATPSSGGATDTQYF.

Of note for this clonotype: A read error is possible here, since a much larger clone lies one base away. The J gene is TRBJ2-6, the V gene TRBV7-9; D may match TRBD1 or TRBD2 (5 bases each). This CDR3 is built from 18 residues. V lost 2 bases to trimming and J lost 0 bases, with 14 bases between them. From germline, CDR1 is SEHNR and CDR2 FQNEAQ (reference sequence). CDR3 DNA sequence: TGTGCCAGCAGCTTAAGTGGGGACGGCCCCTCTGGGGCCAACGTCCTGACTTTC. Residues: CASSLSGDGPSGANVLTF.

The chain employs TRBV20-1 and TRBJ2-7, with 9 bases identical to TRBD1. The germline CDR1 and CDR2 sequences are DFQATT and SNEGSKA (reference sequence). The length of the CDR3 is 13 residues. The trim removed 5 bases at V and 4 bases at J, leaving 6 bases unmatched. The chain's CDR3 is CSAGGTGSYEQYF. The CDR3 DNA follows: TGCAGTGCTGGTGGGACAGGGAGTTACGAGCAGTACTTC.

At least ten counts were recorded for this clonotype. The chain couples TRBV7-9 to TRBJ2-3; 7 positions match TRBD2. Germline V lookup: CDR1 SEHNR, CDR2 FQNEAQ (reference sequence). This CDR3 has 13 amino acids. The ends lost 0 bases at V and 9 bases at J; junction bases unmatched: 3. For the CDR3, the DNA is TGTGCCAGCAGCTTAGCGGGAGGGGACACGCAGTATTTT. Translated, it gives CASSLAGGDTQYF.

This clonotype has a count of ten or more. Here the CDR3 DNA reads TGTGCCAGCAGCTTATCTAGCGGGGGCTTAAGCTCCTACAATGAGCAGTTCTTC. Translated, it gives CASSLSSGGLSSYNEQFF. The chain employs TRBV7-3 and TRBJ2-1, with 10 nucleotides matching TRBD2. CDR3 size: 18 residues. Unmatched junction bases numbered 7, after V lost 2 bases and J lost 0 bases. Germline values: CDR1 SGHTA, CDR2 FQGTGA.

This clonotype was seen a few times. CDR3 coding DNA: TGCGCCAGCAGCGCCCCGACTAGCGGGGGGACCAATGAGCAGTTCTTC. It encodes CASSAPTSGGTNEQFF. The chain employs TRBV5-1 and TRBJ2-1, with 13 positions matching TRBD2. There are 16 residues in the CDR3. The junction had 7 bases not matched to a gene; V was cut back by 4 bases and J by 6 bases. Germline CDR1 reads SGHRS; CDR2 reads YFSETQ.

This clonotype was seen repeatedly, ten times or more. The V gene is TRBV15, the J gene TRBJ2-5; D unclear. The CDR3 contains 13 residues. In germline, CDR1 is LNHNV, CDR2 YYDKDF (reference sequence). V lost 0 bases to trimming and J lost 5 bases, with 7 bases between them. In DNA form, the CDR3 reads TGTGCCACCAGCAGAGATAGGAAGGAGACCCAGTACTTC. As protein: CATSRDRKETQYF. Complete variable domain (other parts from reference TRBV15 and TRBJ2-5): DAMVIQNPRYQVTQFGKPVTLSCSQTLNHNVMYWYQQKSSQAPKLLFHYYDKDFNNEADTPDNFQSRRPNTSFCFLDIRSPGLGDTAMYLCATSRDRKETQYFGPGTRLLVL.

The rearrangement uses TRBV28 and TRBJ2-7, with D possibly TRBD2 on 5 matching bases. The germline V gene has CDR1 MDHEN and CDR2 SYDVKM. V gave up 6 bases and J gave up 0 bases, with 12 bases separating them. The CDR3 length is 14 residues. DNA of the CDR3: TGTGCCAGCAGACCCGGTGGGAGCTCCTACGAGCAGTACTTC. Protein sequence: CASRPGGSSYEQYF. Combining the CDR3 with reference TRBV28 and TRBJ2-7 gives the whole variable domain DVKVTQSSRYLVKRTGEKVFLECVQDMDHENMFWYRQDPGLGLRLIYFSYDVKMKEKGDIPEGYSVSREKKERFSLILESASTNQTSMYLCASRPGGSSYEQYFGPGTRLTVT.

Many counts were recorded for this clonotype. The V call is TRBV12-3 or TRBV12-4, the J call TRBJ2-1, with unresolved D. CDR3 length: 13 residues. V lost 8 bases to trimming and J lost 7 bases, with 15 bases between them. CDR3 DNA: TGTGCCAGCTGTTGGTCCCGACAAAATGAGCAGTTCTTC. Its protein is CASCWSRQNEQFF.

The CDR3 spells CSARPRAGGRNEQFF. As DNA, the CDR3 is TGCAGTGCTAGACCCCGAGCGGGGGGGCGAAATGAGCAGTTCTTC. The gene calls are TRBV20-1 and TRBJ2-1; 10 bases are shared with TRBD2. V shed 2 bases and J 7 bases; nucleotides not matched to a gene: 8. CDR3 length: 15 amino acids. In germline, CDR1 is DFQATT, CDR2 SNEGSKA (reference sequence).

The chain has TRBV7-2 and TRBJ2-5; 11 bases line up with TRBD2. The CDR3 contains 16 residues. The germline V gene has CDR1 SGHTA and CDR2 FQGNSA. The ends lost 5 bases at V and 0 bases at J; junction bases unmatched: 5. CDR3 nucleotides: TGTGCCAGCAGCCCGTGGGGACTAGCGGACCAAGAGACCCAGTACTTC. The encoded protein is CASSPWGLADQETQYF.

This clonotype has a handful of counts. The V and J genes are TRBV5-1 and TRBJ1-1; D is uncertain. CDR1 is SGHRS, CDR2 YFSETQ, per germline. Trimming took off 0 bases at V and 1 base at J, with 10 bases between the two ends. The CDR3 has 15 residues. The DNA for the CDR3 is TGCGCCAGCAGCTTGGTTACAGCGAGGAACACTGAAGCTTTCTTT. This translates into CASSLVTARNTEAFF.

This clonotype was picked up a small number of times. This rearrangement joins TRBV11-2 to TRBJ2-5; D possibly matches TRBD1 or TRBD2 (6 bases each). Trimming took 5 bases from V and 5 from J, leaving 12 bases between them. The CDR3 contains 13 residues. Germline V gene data show CDR1 as SGHAT and CDR2 as FQNNGV. The CDR3 DNA reads as TGTGCCAGCAGCCTGGGGGGCCGCGAGACCCAGTACTTC. It is translated as CASSLGGRETQYF.

On this clonotype itself: Mismatch with germline at one junction end may stem from a read error. The chain recombines TRBV6-5 with TRBJ2-7; D unresolved. The CDR3 contains 13 residues. Germline V lookup: CDR1 MNHEY, CDR2 SVGAGI. The CDR3 is CAGSSRTAYEQYF. The CDR3 DNA follows: TGTGCCGGCAGCTCGCGAACAGCCTACGAGCAGTACTTC.

CDR3 bases: TGTGCCAGCAGTGAAGCTGGGTCTGGAAACACCATATATTTT. Its protein is CASSEAGSGNTIYF. J is TRBJ1-3 and V is TRBV6-1; D not resolved. The V gene lost 0 bases and the J gene lost 1 base, with 4 bases spanning the gap. Germline values: CDR1 MNHNS, CDR2 SASEGT. The CDR3 is made up of 14 amino acids.

This clonotype turned up a few times. V is TRBV29-1 and J is TRBJ1-5, with 8 positions matching TRBD1. The CDR3 runs 18 residues. CDR1 is SQVTM and CDR2 is ANQGSEA in the germline V gene. V shed 6 bases and J 0 bases; nucleotides not matched to a gene: 16. In DNA form, the CDR3 reads TGCAGCGTCCTATTCGGGACAGGCTATGGCTATAGCAATCAGCCCCAGCATTTT. It is translated as CSVLFGTGYGYSNQPQHF. Variable domain in full (rest from reference TRBV29-1 and TRBJ1-5): SAVISQKPSRDICQRGTSLTIQCQVDSQVTMMFWYRQQPGQSLTLIATANQGSEATYESGFVIDKFPISRPNLTFSTLTVSNMSPEDSSIYLCSVLFGTGYGYSNQPQHFGDGTRLSIL.

This clonotype has ten or more counts. V usage is TRBV4-1 and J usage is TRBJ2-7, with D perhaps TRBD1 (5 bases). The CDR3 is 15 residues long. Germline CDR1 is MGHRA and CDR2 is YSYEKL. V was pared by 4 bases and J by 0 bases, with 13 bases between. For the CDR3, the DNA is TGCGCCAGCAGCCCAAGGACACCGAGCTCCTACGAGCAGTACTTC. Amino acids: CASSPRTPSSYEQYF.

The V call is TRBV15, the J call TRBJ2-7; TRBD2 matches 10 bases. Unmatched junction bases numbered 6, after V lost 5 bases and J lost 2 bases. The length of the CDR3 is 15 residues. Germline V lookup: CDR1 LNHNV, CDR2 YYDKDF (reference sequence). Here the CDR3 reads CATSGPSGSTYEQYF. The CDR3 DNA reads as TGTGCCACCAGCGGGCCTAGCGGGAGTACCTACGAGCAGTACTTC.

This clonotype was seen a handful of times. This chain uses TRBV24-1 with TRBJ2-3; D may be TRBD2 (5 bases). CDR3 length equals 17 residues. Germline V gene lookup returns CDR1 KGHDR and CDR2 SFDVKD. Trimming left V 3 bases short and J 1 base short, with 16 bases between. The CDR3 nucleotides read TGTGCCACCAGTGATCCCCGACTAAGAACGGGCACAGATACGCAGTATTTT. It codes for CATSDPRLRTGTDTQYF.

A remark on this clonotype: A much larger clone lies a single base off, so this may be a read error. The V gene is TRBV6-4, the J gene TRBJ2-1; 10 positions agree with TRBD2. The J call may be wrong; the DNA end is better matched by TRBJ2-7. The CDR3 is 15 residues long. In germline, CDR1 is MRHNA, CDR2 SNTAGT. The CDR3: CASSGLAGLYNEQYF. For the CDR3, the DNA is TGTGCCAGCAGTGGACTAGCGGGTTTGTACAATGAGCAGTACTTC.

This clonotype turned up a few times. The gene calls are TRBV5-6 and TRBJ1-2; no clear D gene. Germline-derived CDR1 and CDR2 are SGHDT and YYEEEE. The CDR3 has 14 residues. V gave up 1 base and J gave up 4 bases, with 11 bases separating them. The CDR3 DNA is TGTGCCAGCAGCTTGCATTTGGAGACCTATGGCTACACCTTC. Protein: CASSLHLETYGYTF.

This sequence joins TRBV3-1 and TRBJ2-3; the match to TRBD2 covers 9 bases. Unmatched junction bases numbered 12, after V lost 5 bases and J lost 6 bases. CDR1 is LGHDT, CDR2 YNNKEL, per germline (reference sequence). The CDR3 runs 16 residues. The CDR3 region is CASSIAGELSWDTQYF. For the CDR3, the DNA is TGTGCCAGCAGCATAGCGGGGGAGCTCTCATGGGATACGCAGTATTTT.

This clonotype was seen ten or more times. The chain couples TRBV29-1 to TRBJ2-5; 9 bases are a match to TRBD1. The V gene end was trimmed by 7 bases and the J gene end by 5 bases; junction bases not matched to a gene: 8. Germline CDR1 is SQVTM and CDR2 is ANQGSEA. The CDR3 spans 13 residues. CDR3 DNA sequence: TGCAGCGAAAGGGACAGGGAAGGGGAGACCCAGTACTTC. Residues: CSERDREGETQYF.

The gene calls are TRBV28 and TRBJ2-3; 7 bases fit TRBD2. From germline, CDR1 is MDHEN and CDR2 SYDVKM. This CDR3 has 21 amino acids. The ends lost 5 bases at V and 1 base at J; junction bases unmatched: 24. This CDR3 is CASSPYSAGLVQEVGTDTQYF. In DNA form, the CDR3 reads TGTGCCAGCAGTCCTTATTCTGCCGGACTAGTCCAGGAGGTGGGCACAGATACGCAGTATTTT.

This clonotype occurred many times. The V call is TRBV15, the J call TRBJ2-1; 13 bases agree with TRBD2. There are 17 residues in the CDR3. Germline CDR1 and CDR2: LNHNV and YYDKDF (reference sequence). Losses at the gene ends were 0 bases for V and 6 bases for J; bases not matched to a gene: 5. Here the CDR3 reads CATSRDTSGRASNEQFF. The DNA of the CDR3 is TGTGCCACCAGCAGAGATACTAGCGGGAGGGCCTCCAATGAGCAGTTCTTC.

This clonotype was observed many times. The chain recombines TRBV5-1 with TRBJ2-1; no reliable D call. Germline V CDR1 and CDR2: SGHRS, YFSETQ. The germline V and J ends were trimmed by 4 bases and 13 bases, with 18 bases remaining between them. CDR3 length: 13 amino acids. This CDR3 is CASSLHGPDPQFF. CDR3 DNA sequence: TGCGCCAGCAGCCTACACGGTCCCGATCCCCAGTTCTTC.

The chain combines TRBV10-3 with TRBJ2-1, with D possibly matching TRBD1 (6 bases). Per germline, CDR1 ENHRY and CDR2 SYGVKD. Trimming cost V 10 bases and J 13 bases, with 17 bases left between them. This CDR3 comprises 11 residues. The CDR3 sequence: CATAGTGIQFF. In nucleotides, the CDR3 is TGTGCCACCGCGGGTACAGGGATACAGTTCTTC.

Notes on this clonotype: A much larger clone lies a single base off, so this may be a read error. This chain connects TRBV6-5 to TRBJ2-7, with a weak D call TRBD1 (6 bases). The germline V gene has CDR1 MNHEY and CDR2 SVGAGI. CDR3 size: 16 residues. V was trimmed by 8 bases and J by 5 bases, leaving 25 bases between them. DNA for the CDR3: TGTGCCAGCGTTCAGACAGAGACGCAGGGGTGCCACGAGCAGTACTTC. Amino acids: CASVQTETQGCHEQYF.

This clonotype was counted ten times or more. The chain has TRBV20-1 and TRBJ2-5, with D unclear. V was shortened by 6 bases and J by 0 bases, with 14 bases between the two germline ends. The CDR3 is 14 amino acids. Germline V gene sequence: CDR1 DFQATT, CDR2 SNEGSKA (reference sequence). Here the CDR3 reads CSAANQEYQETQYF. The CDR3 nucleotides read TGCAGTGCCGCCAATCAGGAGTACCAAGAGACCCAGTACTTC.

Worth noting for this clonotype: Since a much larger clone is just one base distant, this may be a read error. The chain employs TRBV4-1 and TRBJ1-1; a possible D gene is TRBD1 (6 bases). Trimming left V 4 bases short and J 3 bases short, with 15 bases between. CDR3 length: 15 residues. Germline CDR1 is MGHRA and CDR2 is YSYEKL. CDR3 coding DNA: TGCGCCAGCAGCCCCGGGACATTTGTGGACACTGAAGCTTTCTTT. Translating it yields CASSPGTFVDTEAFF.